The 27 T cell receptor beta chains presented below share a single source sample, sequenced in a study of T cells after yellow fever vaccination. TCRdb independently ran MiXCR on the 5' RACE reads; one entry per CDR3 protein. The sample has under 350,000 distinct CDR3 sequences; roughly 4.3% are singletons. The sequenced sample was PBMCs, obtained 5 days after the yellow fever booster vaccination. The receptors shown here come from a man aged 18 to 30 who received the YFV17D yellow fever vaccine.

This clonotype has at least ten counts. This chain connects TRBV29-1 to TRBJ2-7, with 10 nucleotides matching TRBD1. This CDR3 has 14 amino acids. CDR1 SQVTM and CDR2 ANQGSEA come from the germline V gene. V lost 7 bases to trimming and J lost 4 bases; unmatched junction nucleotides: 10. The DNA for the CDR3 is TGCAGCGCTACCCGGGGGACAGGGGCGTACGAGCAGTACTTC. It codes for CSATRGTGAYEQYF.

This chain connects TRBV12-3 or TRBV12-4 to TRBJ1-6; D might be TRBD1 (6 bases). Trimming stripped 3 bases from V and 9 bases from J, with 9 bases between. The CDR3 runs to 13 residues. CDR3 coding DNA: TGTGCCAGCAGTTTGTCACAGGGTTCACCCCTCCACTTT. This codes for CASSLSQGSPLHF.

This clonotype was seen ten or more times. J is TRBJ1-6 and V is TRBV7-9; no firm D call. There are 16 residues in the CDR3. CDR1 is SEHNR and CDR2 is FQNEAQ in the germline V gene (reference sequence). V was clipped by 4 bases and J by 4 bases, with 14 bases between them. As DNA, the CDR3 is TGTGCCAGCAGCTCCTTCGGCGGGGTGTATAATTCACCCCTCCACTTT. Its protein product is CASSSFGGVYNSPLHF.

This clonotype has just a few counts. CDR3 coding DNA: TGTGCCAGCAGCTCCGGACTAGCGGGGGGCCCGGAGACCGGGGAGCTGTTTTTT. Its protein product is CASSSGLAGGPETGELFF. The chain is built from TRBV7-3 and TRBJ2-2; 14 bases line up with TRBD2. Germline V gene lookup returns CDR1 SGHTA and CDR2 FQGTGA. CDR3 length equals 18 residues. The trim removed 4 bases at V and 5 bases at J, leaving 9 bases unmatched. The entire variable domain, with the rest obtained from reference TRBV7-3 and TRBJ2-2, is as follows: GAGVSQTPSNKVTEKGKYVELRCDPISGHTALYWYRQSLGQGPEFLIYFQGTGAADDSGLPNDRFFAVRPEGSVSTLKIQRTERGDSAVYLCASSSGLAGGPETGELFFGEGSRLTVL.

This chain joins TRBV29-1 and TRBJ1-1, with D perhaps matching TRBD1 (5 bases). Germline V lookup: CDR1 SQVTM, CDR2 ANQGSEA. Trimming cost V 1 base and J 1 base, with 16 bases left between them. The CDR3 sequence is 16 residues long. The CDR3, as DNA: TGCAGCGTTGAAGGGGCAGGTGGGGGATCGAACACTGAAGCTTTCTTT. This encodes CSVEGAGGGSNTEAFF. The full variable domain, its missing parts supplied by reference TRBV29-1 and TRBJ1-1, is SAVISQKPSRDICQRGTSLTIQCQVDSQVTMMFWYRQQPGQSLTLIATANQGSEATYESGFVIDKFPISRPNLTFSTLTVSNMSPEDSSIYLCSVEGAGGGSNTEAFFGQGTRLTVV.

This clonotype came up a few times. The rearrangement links TRBV6-5 to TRBJ1-6; no definite D call. V lost 0 bases and J 5 bases, leaving 8 bases between the germline ends. Germline V lookup: CDR1 MNHEY, CDR2 SVGAGI. The CDR3 has 15 residues. CDR3 region: CASSYSVVNNSPLHF. As DNA, the CDR3 is TGTGCCAGCAGTTACTCGGTGGTTAATAATTCACCCCTCCACTTT.

This clonotype appeared a few times. This chain uses TRBV6-5 with TRBJ1-5, with D hard to call. Trimming removed 6 bases at V and 8 bases at J, with 14 bases between. Germline V gives CDR1 MNHEY, CDR2 SVGAGI. The CDR3 has 13 residues. CDR3 nucleotide sequence: TGTGCCAGCAGGGCGGCCCTCCTAGAGCCCCAGCATTTT. Protein sequence: CASRAALLEPQHF.

The chain has TRBV5-4 and TRBJ2-5, with D perhaps being TRBD1 or TRBD2 (5 bases each). The germline V gene encodes CDR1 SGHNT and CDR2 YYREEE (reference sequence). CDR3 size: 13 residues. The V end was cut by 2 bases, the J end by 5 bases, with 10 bases between. CDR3 amino acids: CASSFTEGETQYF. For the CDR3, the DNA is TGTGCCAGCAGCTTTACAGAGGGGGAGACCCAGTACTTC. Complete variable domain (other parts from reference TRBV5-4 and TRBJ2-5): ETGVTQSPTHLIKTRGQQVTLRCSSQSGHNTVSWYQQALGQGPQFIFQYYREEENGRGNFPPRFSGLQFPNYSSELNVNALELDDSALYLCASSFTEGETQYFGPGTRLLVL.

The table lists this clonotype with a few counts. The rearrangement uses TRBV12-3 or TRBV12-4 and TRBJ2-1; D gene uncertain. The ends were cut back, 6 bases at V and 6 bases at J, with 21 bases in the middle. This CDR3 is 16 amino acids long. The CDR3 reads CASSNSTSLQPNEQFF. The CDR3 DNA sequence: TGTGCCAGCAGCAACTCTACAAGCCTTCAGCCCAATGAGCAGTTCTTC.

The J gene is TRBJ2-7, the V gene TRBV19, with D perhaps given as TRBD1 or TRBD2 (5 bases each). The germline V and J ends were trimmed by 5 bases and 0 bases, with 17 bases remaining between them. The CDR3 is made up of 16 amino acids. Germline V CDR1 and CDR2: LNHDA, SQIVND (reference sequence). The CDR3 spells CASSLSQGVPSYEQYF. The DNA for the CDR3 is TGTGCCAGTAGTTTAAGCCAGGGAGTCCCCTCCTACGAGCAGTACTTC.

This clonotype was counted between two and nine times. V usage is TRBV5-1 and J usage is TRBJ1-2; possibly TRBD1 for D (5 bases). This CDR3 is 12 amino acids long. The germline V gene encodes CDR1 SGHRS and CDR2 YFSETQ. The V end lost 3 bases, the J end lost 10 bases, and 13 bases lay between the germline ends. The CDR3 DNA reads as TGCGCCAGCAGCTCAAACCGGGACGTCTACACCTTC. This gives the protein CASSSNRDVYTF.

There are many counts of this clonotype. The V and J genes are TRBV4-3 and TRBJ2-7; the D gene is possibly TRBD2 (6 bases). V lost 4 bases and J 4 bases, leaving 17 bases between the germline ends. The CDR3 contains 15 residues. Germline CDR1 is LGHNA and CDR2 is YSLEER. The CDR3 loop is CASSPRGTEPYEQYF. The CDR3 DNA sequence: TGCGCCAGCAGCCCCCGGGGGACGGAACCTTACGAGCAGTACTTC.

This clonotype was observed at least ten times. The rearrangement uses TRBV7-9 and TRBJ1-5, with unresolved D. V gave up 3 bases and J gave up 5 bases, with 8 bases separating them. The CDR3 totals 13 residues. Germline loops: CDR1 SEHNR, CDR2 FQNEAQ (reference sequence). The chain's CDR3 is CASSLSWDQPQHF. The DNA for the CDR3 is TGTGCCAGCAGCTTGTCCTGGGATCAGCCCCAGCATTTT.

This clonotype was counted only a few times. J is TRBJ1-2 and V is TRBV5-1, with TRBD1 as a possible D gene (6 bases). The CDR3 totals 15 residues. V lost 0 bases to trimming and J lost 3 bases, with 12 bases between them. Per germline, CDR1 SGHRS and CDR2 YFSETQ. The CDR3, as DNA: TGCGCCAGCAGCTTGGGCTACAGGGAGGACTATGGCTACACCTTC. This sequence encodes CASSLGYREDYGYTF.

The sample holds many counts of this clonotype. The V and J genes are TRBV6-2 or TRBV6-3 and TRBJ2-7; 10 nucleotides align to TRBD1. J gave up 5 bases and V 5 bases, and 15 bases lay outside the gene matches. The CDR3 sequence is 17 residues long. Germline loops: CDR1 MNHEY, CDR2 SVGEGT. CDR3 region: CASSPHNRDRGSNEQYF. DNA for the CDR3: TGTGCCAGCAGTCCTCACAACCGGGACAGGGGAAGCAACGAGCAGTACTTC.

The genes are TRBV6-8 and TRBJ1-3, with a tentative D call TRBD1 (5 bases). V was trimmed by 0 bases and J by 0 bases, leaving 12 bases between them. The germline V gene encodes CDR1 MNHGY and CDR2 SAAAGT. The CDR3 has 17 amino acids. In nucleotides, the CDR3 is TGTGCCAGCAGTTACTCGAGGGACTTACACTCTGGAAACACCATATATTTT. Encoded protein: CASSYSRDLHSGNTIYF.

This clonotype was recorded at least ten times. This sequence joins TRBV7-9 and TRBJ2-5; 10 nucleotides line up with TRBD2. V was pared by 7 bases and J by 3 bases, with 8 bases of the junction left unmatched. There are 15 residues in the CDR3. Germline V CDR1 and CDR2: SEHNR, FQNEAQ (reference sequence). CDR3 coding DNA: TGTGCCAGCACGCCGTTACTAGCGGGGAAAGAGACCCAGTACTTC. This translates into CASTPLLAGKETQYF.

This chain uses TRBV29-1 with TRBJ1-2; perhaps TRBD1 as D (5 bases). Germline CDR1 SQVTM, CDR2 ANQGSEA. The V and J ends lost 1 base and 4 bases respectively, with 13 bases between them. The CDR3 contains 14 residues. The CDR3: CSVEGGGRGYGYTF. Here the CDR3 DNA reads TGCAGCGTTGAAGGTGGGGGTAGAGGCTATGGCTACACCTTC.

This chain connects TRBV7-2 to TRBJ1-1; 11 bases agree with TRBD1. Germline V gene lookup returns CDR1 SGHTA and CDR2 FQGNSA. V shed 6 bases, J shed 6 bases, and the junction held 0 bases outside the gene matches. The CDR3 consists of 12 residues. CDR3: CASRDRGPEAFF. CDR3 nucleotides: TGTGCCAGCAGGGACAGGGGGCCTGAAGCTTTCTTT.

The chain recombines TRBV4-1 with TRBJ1-4, with D unresolved. This CDR3 region has 14 residues. Per the germline V gene, CDR1 is MGHRA and CDR2 is YSYEKL. The ends were cut back, 4 bases at V and 11 bases at J, with 17 bases in the middle. CDR3 nucleotides: TGCGCCAGCAGCCTCCGGGCCCTGGTAGGGAAACTGTTTTTT. Translation gives CASSLRALVGKLFF.

This clonotype has just a few counts. V gene TRBV4-1 combines with J gene TRBJ2-1; D may be TRBD1 or TRBD2 (5 bases each). Trimming removed 1 base at V and 3 bases at J, with 7 bases between. In germline, CDR1 is MGHRA, CDR2 YSYEKL. The CDR3 extends over 14 amino acids. The CDR3 DNA is TGCGCCAGCAGCCAAGGGGACGACTACAATGAGCAGTTCTTC. Its protein is CASSQGDDYNEQFF.

This clonotype was seen a handful of times. The rearrangement links TRBV19 to TRBJ2-1; 10 bases match TRBD2. The CDR3 sequence is 16 residues long. Germline V gene lookup returns CDR1 LNHDA and CDR2 SQIVND (reference sequence). V shed 5 bases, J shed 2 bases, and the junction held 6 bases outside the gene matches. The CDR3 loop is CASSERSGGPYNEQFF. CDR3 nucleotides: TGTGCCAGTAGTGAACGTAGCGGGGGGCCCTACAATGAGCAGTTCTTC.

This clonotype was counted ten times or more. The rearrangement uses TRBV20-1 and TRBJ1-2; maybe TRBD1 (5 bases). V lost 6 bases, J lost 2 bases, and 7 bases lay in between. CDR1 and CDR2 (germline): DFQATT, SNEGSKA (reference sequence). The CDR3 is made up of 11 amino acids. CDR3 region: CSAGENYGYTF. The CDR3 DNA is TGCAGTGCAGGGGAGAACTATGGCTACACCTTC.

The chain has TRBV27 and TRBJ2-7, with D possibly TRBD1 on 6 matching bases. There are 13 residues in the CDR3. Germline V gene data show CDR1 as MNHEY and CDR2 as SMNVEV (reference sequence). The V end was cut by 8 bases, the J end by 6 bases, with 17 bases between. For the CDR3, the DNA is TGTGCCAGCTGCCCAGGGGCATGTATCGAGCAGTACTTC. It yields the protein CASCPGACIEQYF.

This clonotype was seen a few times. J is TRBJ2-3 and V is TRBV20-1; TRBD1 agrees at 7 bases. In germline, CDR1 is DFQATT, CDR2 SNEGSKA (reference sequence). Trimming cost V 6 bases and J 2 bases; bases outside gene matches: 8. CDR3 size: 14 residues. The CDR3 bases are TGCAGTGCCCTTACAGGGGCCGCCACAGATACGCAGTATTTT. It encodes CSALTGAATDTQYF.

The table lists this clonotype with many counts. The chain has TRBV6-2 or TRBV6-3 and TRBJ2-1; the D gene is possibly TRBD1 (6 bases). Deletions cut 6 bases from V and 15 bases from J, with 21 bases between. The germline V gene encodes CDR1 MNHEY and CDR2 SVGEGT. This CDR3 has 13 amino acids. The DNA of the CDR3 is TGTGCCAGCAGGGCGGGTCCTTTGGACAGAGGGTTCTTC. This codes for CASRAGPLDRGFF.

The chain uses TRBV6-2 or TRBV6-3 and TRBJ1-5; a possible D gene is TRBD1 (6 bases). The germline V gene encodes CDR1 MNHEY and CDR2 SVGEGT. V dropped 4 bases and J dropped 3 bases, with 10 bases sitting between them. The CDR3 is 14 amino acids. This CDR3 reads CASSSTGFNQPQHF. CDR3 sequence (DNA): TGTGCCAGCAGTTCGACAGGTTTCAATCAGCCCCAGCATTTT.